Each of the 4 T cell receptor beta chains below was sequenced from the same sample in a study of cytomegalovirus exposure and HLA in healthy donors. PCR used 60 Vbeta primers and 13 Jbeta primers. Here immunoSEQ multiplex PCR was the method, and the copy in TCRdb shows in-frame clones only, minus some. Here the sample spans about 93,000 clones, 78% being singletons. Sequenced input: PBMCs. These TCRs come from a woman in her forties in good health and CMV-seronegative.

V usage is TRBV6-6 and J usage is TRBJ2-7, with a tentative D call TRBD2 (5 bases). V lost 0 bases, J lost 2 bases, and 8 bases lay in between. This CDR3 has 14 residues. CDR1 MNHNY and CDR2 SVGAGI come from the germline V gene (reference sequence). The CDR3: CASSYSRGPYEQYF. The CDR3 bases are TGTGCCAGCAGTTACTCCCGAGGGCCCTACGAGCAGTACTTC.

This chain uses TRBV7-2 with TRBJ1-1; TRBD1 might be the D (5 bases). The CDR3 is made up of 17 amino acids. V was pared by 3 bases and J by 3 bases, with 20 bases between. Germline assignment: CDR1 SGHTA and CDR2 FQGNSA. This chain's CDR3 is CASSFVGQGAGDTEAFF. CDR3 coding DNA: TGTGCCAGCAGCTTCGTTGGTCAAGGGGCAGGAGACACTGAAGCTTTCTTT.

This clone was recorded only once. The V call is TRBV18, the J call TRBJ2-7, with 8 bases identical to TRBD1. The CDR3 runs to 15 residues. V gave up 6 bases and J gave up 0 bases; unmatched junction bases: 7. The germline V gene has CDR1 KGHSH and CDR2 LQKENI. The CDR3 bases are TGTGCCAGCTCCTACGGACAGGGCATCTCCTACGAGCAGTACTTC. Amino acid sequence: CASSYGQGISYEQYF.

This clone was observed once. The rearrangement uses TRBV5-1 and TRBJ2-2; 8 bases map to TRBD2. Germline V gene data show CDR1 as SGHRS and CDR2 as YFSETQ. The CDR3 has 16 amino acids. Unmatched junction bases numbered 10, after V lost 4 bases and J lost 5 bases. The CDR3 DNA reads TGCGCCAGCAGCGTGACTAGCGTACGGGGGACCGGGGAGCTGTTTTTT. Translating it yields CASSVTSVRGTGELFF.